This TCR beta chain was identified in a study of radiation and T cells in renal cell carcinoma. Specified time point: blood 4 weeks post-SBRT, at nephrectomy. Treatment given: 15 Gy SBRT to primary tumor, nephrectomy 4 weeks later. Nephrectomy followed 15 Gy stereotactic body radiation by 4 weeks. Generated by immunoSEQ multiplex PCR, the TCRdb table keeps only in-frame clones and is missing some. The table has roughly 100,000 clones, around 80% seen once. The sequencing used blood, collected from a patient whose treatment included radiotherapy and nephrectomy. The clonotype was recovered from a man aged 60-69 years with renal cell carcinoma.

CDR3 sequence (DNA): TGTGCCATCAGACCGGGACTGAGGACCGGGGAGCTGTTTTTT. It codes for CAIRPGLRTGELFF. The chain uses TRBV10-3 and TRBJ2-2; D might be TRBD2 (6 bases). V dropped 6 bases and J dropped 5 bases, with 13 bases sitting between them. This CDR3 has 14 amino acids. Germline V gene data show CDR1 as ENHRY and CDR2 as SYGVKD.